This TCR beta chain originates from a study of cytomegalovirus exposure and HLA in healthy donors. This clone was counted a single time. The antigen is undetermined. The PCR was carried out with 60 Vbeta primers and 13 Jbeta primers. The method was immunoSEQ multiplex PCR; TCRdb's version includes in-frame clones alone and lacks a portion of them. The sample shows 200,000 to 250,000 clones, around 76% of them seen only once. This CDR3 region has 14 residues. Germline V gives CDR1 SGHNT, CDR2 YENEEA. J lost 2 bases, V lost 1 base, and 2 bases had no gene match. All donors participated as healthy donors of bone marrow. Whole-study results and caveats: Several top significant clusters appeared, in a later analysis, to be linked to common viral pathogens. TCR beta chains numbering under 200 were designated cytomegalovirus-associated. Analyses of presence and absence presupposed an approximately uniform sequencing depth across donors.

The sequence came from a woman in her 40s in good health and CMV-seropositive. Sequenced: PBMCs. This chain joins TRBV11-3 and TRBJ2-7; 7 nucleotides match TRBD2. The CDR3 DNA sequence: TGTGCCAGCAGCTTAGGGGGGGGGACCTACGAGCAGTACTTC. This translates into CASSLGGGTYEQYF.